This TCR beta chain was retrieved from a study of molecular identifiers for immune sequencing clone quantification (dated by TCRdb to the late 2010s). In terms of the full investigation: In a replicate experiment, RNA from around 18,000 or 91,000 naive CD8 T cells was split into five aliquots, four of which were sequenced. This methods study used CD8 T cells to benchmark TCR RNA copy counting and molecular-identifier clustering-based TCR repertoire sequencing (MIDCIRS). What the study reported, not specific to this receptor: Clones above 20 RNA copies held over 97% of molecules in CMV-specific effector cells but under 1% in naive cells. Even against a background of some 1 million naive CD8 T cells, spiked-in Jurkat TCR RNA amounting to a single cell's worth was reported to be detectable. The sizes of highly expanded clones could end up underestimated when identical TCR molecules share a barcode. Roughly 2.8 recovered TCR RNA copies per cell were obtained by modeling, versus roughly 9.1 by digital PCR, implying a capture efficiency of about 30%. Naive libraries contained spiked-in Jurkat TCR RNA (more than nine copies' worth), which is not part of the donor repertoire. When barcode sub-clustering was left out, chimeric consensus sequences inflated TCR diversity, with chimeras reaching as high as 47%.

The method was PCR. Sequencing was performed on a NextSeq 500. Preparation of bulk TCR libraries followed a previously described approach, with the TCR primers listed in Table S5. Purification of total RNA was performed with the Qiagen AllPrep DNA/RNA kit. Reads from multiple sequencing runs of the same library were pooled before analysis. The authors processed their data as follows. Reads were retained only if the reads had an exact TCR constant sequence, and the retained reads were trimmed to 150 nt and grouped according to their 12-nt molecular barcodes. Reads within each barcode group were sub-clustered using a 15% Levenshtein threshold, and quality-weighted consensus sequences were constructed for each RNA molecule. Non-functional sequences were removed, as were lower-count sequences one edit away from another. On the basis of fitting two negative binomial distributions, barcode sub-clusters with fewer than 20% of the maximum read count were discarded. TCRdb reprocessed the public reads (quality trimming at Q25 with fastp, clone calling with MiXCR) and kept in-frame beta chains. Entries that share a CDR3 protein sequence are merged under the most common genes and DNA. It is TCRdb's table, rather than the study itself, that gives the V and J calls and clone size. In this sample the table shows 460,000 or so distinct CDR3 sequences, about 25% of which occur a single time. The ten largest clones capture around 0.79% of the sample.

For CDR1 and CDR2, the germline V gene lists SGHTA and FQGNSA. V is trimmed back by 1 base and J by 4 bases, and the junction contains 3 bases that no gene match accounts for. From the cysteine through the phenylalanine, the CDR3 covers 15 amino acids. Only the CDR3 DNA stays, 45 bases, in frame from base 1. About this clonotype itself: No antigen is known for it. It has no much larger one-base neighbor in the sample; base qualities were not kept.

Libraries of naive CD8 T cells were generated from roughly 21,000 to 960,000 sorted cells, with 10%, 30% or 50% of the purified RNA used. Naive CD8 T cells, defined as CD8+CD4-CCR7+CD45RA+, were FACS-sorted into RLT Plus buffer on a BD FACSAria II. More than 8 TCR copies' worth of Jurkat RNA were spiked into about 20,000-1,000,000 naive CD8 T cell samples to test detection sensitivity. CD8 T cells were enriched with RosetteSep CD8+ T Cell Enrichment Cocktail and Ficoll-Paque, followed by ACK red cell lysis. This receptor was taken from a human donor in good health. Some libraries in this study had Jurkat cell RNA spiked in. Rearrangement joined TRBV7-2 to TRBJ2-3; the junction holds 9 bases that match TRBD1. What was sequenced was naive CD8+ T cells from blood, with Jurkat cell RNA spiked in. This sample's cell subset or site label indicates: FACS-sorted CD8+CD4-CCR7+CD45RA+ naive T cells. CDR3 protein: CASSLGDRASDTQYF. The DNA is TGTGCCAGCAGCTTAGGGGACAGGGCCTCAGATACGCAGTATTTT.